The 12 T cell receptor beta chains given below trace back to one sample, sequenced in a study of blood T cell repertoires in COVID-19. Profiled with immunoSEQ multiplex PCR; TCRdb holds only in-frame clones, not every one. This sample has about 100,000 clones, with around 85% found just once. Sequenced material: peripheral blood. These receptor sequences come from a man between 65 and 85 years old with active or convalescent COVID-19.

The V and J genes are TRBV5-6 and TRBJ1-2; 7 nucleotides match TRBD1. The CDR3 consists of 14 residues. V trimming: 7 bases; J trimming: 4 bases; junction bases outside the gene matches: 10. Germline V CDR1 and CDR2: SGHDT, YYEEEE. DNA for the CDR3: TGTGCCAGCGGCGAGACAGGGTTGAGCTATGGCTACACCTTC. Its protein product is CASGETGLSYGYTF.

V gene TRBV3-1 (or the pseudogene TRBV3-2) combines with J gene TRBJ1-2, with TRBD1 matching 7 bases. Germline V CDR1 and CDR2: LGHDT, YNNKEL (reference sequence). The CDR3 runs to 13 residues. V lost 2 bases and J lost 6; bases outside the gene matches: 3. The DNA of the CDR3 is TGTGCCAGCAGCCAATACACAGGGGATGGCTACACCTTC. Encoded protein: CASSQYTGDGYTF.

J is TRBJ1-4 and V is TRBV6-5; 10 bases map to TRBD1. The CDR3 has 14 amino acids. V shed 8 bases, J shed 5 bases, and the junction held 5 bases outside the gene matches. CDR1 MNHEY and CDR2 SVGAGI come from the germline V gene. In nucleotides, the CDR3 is TGTGCCAGCGGGACAGGGGCCGTGAATGAAAAACTGTTTTTT. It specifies CASGTGAVNEKLFF.

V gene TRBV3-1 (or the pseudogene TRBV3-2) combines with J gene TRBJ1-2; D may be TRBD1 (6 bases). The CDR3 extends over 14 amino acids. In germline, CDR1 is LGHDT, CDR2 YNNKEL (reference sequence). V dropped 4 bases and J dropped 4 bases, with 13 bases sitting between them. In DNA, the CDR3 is TGTGCCAGCAGCCCATTACAGGGCCGCTATGGCTACACCTTC. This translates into CASSPLQGRYGYTF.

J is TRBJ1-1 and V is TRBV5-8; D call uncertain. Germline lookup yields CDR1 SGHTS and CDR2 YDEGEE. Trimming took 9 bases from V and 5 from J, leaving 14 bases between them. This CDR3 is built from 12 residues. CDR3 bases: TGTGCCACTGAGAGGGATTGGACTGAAGCTTTCTTT. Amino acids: CATERDWTEAFF.

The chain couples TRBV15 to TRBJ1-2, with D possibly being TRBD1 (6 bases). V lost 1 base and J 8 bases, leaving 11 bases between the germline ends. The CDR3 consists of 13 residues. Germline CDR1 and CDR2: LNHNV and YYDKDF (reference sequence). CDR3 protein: CATSRGNREGYTF. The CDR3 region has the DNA TGTGCCACCAGCAGAGGTAACAGGGAAGGCTACACCTTC. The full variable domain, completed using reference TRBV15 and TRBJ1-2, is DAMVIQNPRYQVTQFGKPVTLSCSQTLNHNVMYWYQQKSSQAPKLLFHYYDKDFNNEADTPDNFQSRRPNTSFCFLDIRSPGLGDTAMYLCATSRGNREGYTFGSGTRLTVV.

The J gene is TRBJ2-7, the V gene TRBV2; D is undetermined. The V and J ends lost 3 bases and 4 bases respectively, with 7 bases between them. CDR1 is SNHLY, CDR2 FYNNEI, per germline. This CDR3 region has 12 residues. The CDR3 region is CASSDRTYEQYF. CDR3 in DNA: TGTGCCAGCAGTGATCGTACTTACGAGCAGTACTTC.

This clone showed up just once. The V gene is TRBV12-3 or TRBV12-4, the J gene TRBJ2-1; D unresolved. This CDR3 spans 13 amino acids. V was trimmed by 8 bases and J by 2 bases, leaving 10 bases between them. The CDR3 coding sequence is TGTGCCAGCCGCTTACTACCCTACAATGAGCAGTTCTTC. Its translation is CASRLLPYNEQFF.

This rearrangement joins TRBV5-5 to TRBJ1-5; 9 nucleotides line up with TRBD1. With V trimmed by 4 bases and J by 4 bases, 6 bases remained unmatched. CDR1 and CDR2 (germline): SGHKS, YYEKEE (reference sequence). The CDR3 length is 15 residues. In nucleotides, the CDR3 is TGTGCCAGCAGCACGACAGGGGGGGGAAATCAGCCCCAGCATTTT. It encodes CASSTTGGGNQPQHF.

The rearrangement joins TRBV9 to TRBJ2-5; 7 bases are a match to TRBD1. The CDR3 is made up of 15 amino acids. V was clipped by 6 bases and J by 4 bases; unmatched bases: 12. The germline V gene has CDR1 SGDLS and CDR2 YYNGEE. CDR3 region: CASNIRGQGGETQYF. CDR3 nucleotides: TGTGCCAGCAACATAAGGGGGCAGGGTGGAGAGACCCAGTACTTC.

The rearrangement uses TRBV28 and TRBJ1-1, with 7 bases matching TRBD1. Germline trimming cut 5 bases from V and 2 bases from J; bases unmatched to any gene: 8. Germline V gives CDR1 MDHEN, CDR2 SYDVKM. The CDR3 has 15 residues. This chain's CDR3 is CASSPRDRPNTEAFF. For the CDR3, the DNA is TGTGCCAGCAGTCCTCGGGACAGACCTAACACTGAAGCTTTCTTT.

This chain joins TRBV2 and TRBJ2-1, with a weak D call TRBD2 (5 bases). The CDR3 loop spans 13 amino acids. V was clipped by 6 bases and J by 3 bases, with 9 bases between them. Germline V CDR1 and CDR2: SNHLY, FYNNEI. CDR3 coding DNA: TGTGCCAGCAGAGTACGGGGCTACAATGAGCAGTTCTTC. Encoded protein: CASRVRGYNEQFF.